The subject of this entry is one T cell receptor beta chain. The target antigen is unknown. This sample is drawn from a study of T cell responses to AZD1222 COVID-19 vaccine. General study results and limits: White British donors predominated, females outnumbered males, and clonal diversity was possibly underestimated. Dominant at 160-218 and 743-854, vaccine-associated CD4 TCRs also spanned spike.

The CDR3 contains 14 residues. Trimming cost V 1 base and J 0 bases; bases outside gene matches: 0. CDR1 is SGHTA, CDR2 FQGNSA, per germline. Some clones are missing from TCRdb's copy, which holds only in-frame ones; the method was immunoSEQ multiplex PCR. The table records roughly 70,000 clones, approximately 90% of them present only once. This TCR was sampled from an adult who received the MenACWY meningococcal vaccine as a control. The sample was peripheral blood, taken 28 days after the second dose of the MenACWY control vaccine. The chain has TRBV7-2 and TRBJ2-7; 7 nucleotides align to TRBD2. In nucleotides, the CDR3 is TGTGCCAGCAGCTTAGAGCGGGACTCCTACGAGCAGTACTTC. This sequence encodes CASSLERDSYEQYF.